This is a list of T cell receptor beta chains from one sample in a study of cytomegalovirus exposure and HLA in healthy donors. TCRdb's copy holds only in-frame clones and misses some; the assay was immunoSEQ multiplex PCR. This sample has more than 90,000 clones; 78% occur once, and the top ten carry roughly 4%. Sequencing input: PBMCs. The receptor set was obtained from a woman in her thirties or forties in good health and CMV-seropositive. CDR3s include the opening cysteine and the closing phenylalanine or tryptophan. D genes are given only for firm matches. Clone size is shown for a subset of rows, as once, few, many or a class of expanded clone.

v_call,clone_size,j_call,d_call,cdr3_aa,cdr3_nt
TRBV29-1,few,TRBJ2-7,-,CSVLGSALENEQYF,TGCAGCGTTCTAGGTAGCGCACTTGAAAACGAGCAGTACTTC
TRBV6-1,-,TRBJ1-2,-,CASLPQGSYGYTF,TGTGCCAGCCTTCCTCAGGGAAGCTATGGCTACACCTTC
TRBV27,-,TRBJ2-3,-,CASSPWYGQKADTQYF,TGTGCCAGCAGTCCTTGGTATGGCCAGAAAGCAGATACGCAGTATTTT
TRBV11-2,-,TRBJ2-7,-,CASSLELRGEQYF,TGTGCCAGCAGCTTAGAGCTGCGGGGCGAGCAGTACTTC
TRBV6-5,-,TRBJ2-1,-,CASSSPYFNEQFF,TGTGCCAGCAGTTCCCCCTACTTTAATGAGCAGTTCTTC
TRBV19,-,TRBJ1-5,-,CASSITGLQPQHF,TGTGCCAGTAGTATTACAGGGCTACAGCCCCAGCATTTT
TRBV11-2,-,TRBJ1-1,-,CASSLGPGETAFF,TGTGCCAGCAGCTTAGGGCCAGGGGAAACAGCTTTCTTT
TRBV5-6,-,TRBJ1-2,TRBD1,CASSLLAAGGYGYTF,TGTGCCAGCAGCTTGTTAGCGGCAGGGGGCTATGGCTACACCTTC
TRBV6-1,-,TRBJ1-2,-,CASSHPGTHYGYTF,TGTGCCAGCAGCCATCCCGGGACACACTATGGCTACACCTTC
TRBV6-1,once,TRBJ2-1,-,CASRAPRDEQFF,TGTGCCAGCAGAGCGCCCCGAGATGAGCAGTTCTTC
TRBV5-6,few,TRBJ2-2,-,CASSFPLSGPGPGELFF,TGTGCCAGCAGCTTTCCGCTAAGCGGGCCCGGCCCCGGGGAGCTGTTTTTT
TRBV6-1,-,TRBJ1-1,TRBD1,CASIRDSRTEAFF,TGTGCCAGCATCCGGGACAGCAGGACTGAAGCTTTCTTT
TRBV2,-,TRBJ2-5,TRBD2,CASSKGGETQYF,TGTGCCAGCAGTAAGGGAGGGGAGACCCAGTACTTC
TRBV5-1,once,TRBJ2-7,-,CASRREVSSYEQYF,TGCGCCAGCAGACGTGAAGTTAGCTCCTACGAGCAGTACTTC
TRBV7-9,-,TRBJ2-3,TRBD2,CASSSPRLAGVHTQYF,TGTGCCAGCAGCTCCCCGCGGCTAGCGGGAGTCCATACGCAGTATTTT
TRBV5-4,-,TRBJ2-5,TRBD1,CASSPPGGRETQYF,TGTGCCAGCAGCCCGCCAGGGGGCAGGGAGACCCAGTACTTC
TRBV19,once,TRBJ1-4,TRBD1,CASSTGGWREKLFF,TGTGCCAGTAGCACAGGGGGTTGGCGAGAAAAACTGTTTTTT
TRBV9,-,TRBJ2-5,-,CASSVAENPSETQYF,TGTGCCAGCAGCGTAGCAGAAAACCCTTCAGAGACCCAGTACTTC
TRBV5-1,-,TRBJ2-2,-,CASKTGNTGELFF,TGCGCCAGCAAGACGGGGAACACCGGGGAGCTGTTTTTT
TRBV5-1,-,TRBJ2-3,-,CASSPRRQGSTDTQYF,TGCGCCAGCAGCCCCCGGCGGCAGGGGAGCACAGATACGCAGTATTTT
TRBV7-3,few,TRBJ2-3,-,CASSPARSLTQYF,TGTGCCAGCAGTCCTGCTAGGTCATTGACGCAGTATTTT
TRBV10-3,-,TRBJ2-4,TRBD2,CATEPGPAGGRGNIQYF,TGTGCCACCGAACCAGGTCCGGCGGGGGGGAGGGGAAACATTCAGTACTTC
TRBV19,-,TRBJ2-7,TRBD1,CASSMVGTGNYEQYF,TGTGCCAGTAGTATGGTCGGGACAGGGAACTACGAGCAGTACTTC
TRBV5-1,-,TRBJ2-7,TRBD1,CASSSTGTVYEQYF,TGCGCCAGCAGCTCCACCGGGACAGTCTACGAGCAGTACTTC
TRBV28,-,TRBJ1-1,-,CASSYTGYGGNIGTEAFF,TGTGCCAGCAGTTATACAGGGTATGGGGGTAATATCGGCACTGAAGCTTTCTTT
TRBV5-1,-,TRBJ2-3,TRBD2,CASSLEGGRRGDTQYF,TGCGCCAGCAGCTTGGAGGGCGGGAGGCGAGGAGATACGCAGTATTTT
TRBV5-1,-,TRBJ1-3,TRBD1,CASSFQPPGQGGGNTIYF,TGCGCCAGCAGCTTCCAACCTCCGGGACAGGGGGGTGGAAACACCATATATTTT
TRBV19,-,TRBJ2-7,TRBD1,CASSPPADRITNEQYF,TGTGCCAGTAGCCCACCCGCGGACAGGATTACCAACGAGCAGTACTTC
TRBV5-5,-,TRBJ2-1,TRBD2,CASSLEGLAGDYEQFF,TGTGCCAGCAGCTTAGAGGGACTAGCGGGAGACTATGAGCAGTTCTTC